These 21 T cell receptor beta chains share one sample of origin, sequenced in a study of naive and memory T cell subsets. The study's findings and limits: Possibly reflecting memory cells re-expressing CD45RA, a few larger clonotypes occurred in naive repertoires, especially CD8.

Two oligonucleotides, mixed equimolar, formed the beta constant-region primer covering TRBC1 and TRBC2. Nested alpha and beta constant-region primers with the SP2 primer drove four PCR rounds on ligated cDNA. TCRdb redid the calling of the UMI-ligation and nested PCR reads with MiXCR, one entry per CDR3 protein. The sample lists about 100,000 distinct CDR3 sequences, about 14% seen once, with around 2.8% in the top ten. For these TCRs, the target antigens are not known. The specimen sequenced was naive CD8+ T cells from blood. Receptors originate from a human donor in good health.

Ten or more counts support this clonotype. The V and J genes are TRBV11-1 and TRBJ2-2; 8 bases are a match to TRBD2. This CDR3 has 15 residues. The germline V gene has CDR1 SGHAT and CDR2 FQDESV (reference sequence). J lost 5 bases, V lost 5 bases, and 7 bases had no gene match. The CDR3 coding sequence is TGTGCCAGCAGCCCCGGGACTAGTAGGACCGGGGAGCTGTTTTTT. It is translated as CASSPGTSRTGELFF.

This clonotype was found a few times. The V call is TRBV2, the J call TRBJ2-7, with 9 bases matching TRBD2. The CDR3 length is 15 residues. Looked up from germline, CDR1 is SNHLY and CDR2 is FYNNEI. V was clipped by 0 bases and J by 2 bases; unmatched bases: 2. CDR3 bases: TGTGCCAGCAGTGAAGCCGCGGGGGGGGCCTACGAGCAGTACTTC. Translating it yields CASSEAAGGAYEQYF.

The rearrangement links TRBV12-3 or TRBV12-4 to TRBJ2-5; 9 bases agree with TRBD2. The CDR3 spans 17 residues. The J segment lost 5 bases and the V segment lost 1 base, leaving 11 bases of the junction unmatched. CDR3 coding DNA: TGTGCCAGCAGTTTAGAGCTAGGCGGGGGGGCGCTTGAGACCCAGTACTTC. It specifies CASSLELGGGALETQYF.

This clonotype was seen a handful of times. V is TRBV19 and J is TRBJ2-1; D is uncertain. CDR1 is LNHDA, CDR2 SQIVND, per germline (reference sequence). Between the trimmed V and J ends, which lost 3 bases and 9 bases, there was a span of 9 bases. CDR3 size: 12 residues. CDR3 bases: TGTGCCAGTAGTATGTGGGGAAGTGAGCAGTTCTTC. Translating gives CASSMWGSEQFF.

The chain couples TRBV19 to TRBJ2-1; D perhaps matches TRBD2 (6 bases). Per the germline V gene, CDR1 is LNHDA and CDR2 is SQIVND (reference sequence). V was cut by 7 bases and J by 8 bases, with 21 bases left in between. This CDR3 region has 15 residues. The CDR3 sequence: CASTSRDSLGDEQFF. The CDR3 DNA is TGTGCCAGTACCAGTCGGGACTCCTTGGGGGATGAGCAGTTCTTC. Together with reference TRBV19 and TRBJ2-1, the CDR3 gives the full variable domain: DGGITQSPKYLFRKEGQNVTLSCEQNLNHDAMYWYRQDPGQGLRLIYYSQIVNDFQKGDIAEGYSVSREKKESFPLTVTSAQKNPTAFYLCASTSRDSLGDEQFFGPGTRLTVL.

V gene TRBV7-9 combines with J gene TRBJ1-1; 7 bases line up with TRBD1. The J segment lost 4 bases and the V segment lost 4 bases, leaving 6 bases of the junction unmatched. From germline, CDR1 is SEHNR and CDR2 FQNEAQ (reference sequence). The CDR3 has 14 amino acids. Written as DNA, the CDR3 is TGTGCCAGCAGCTGGAGACAGGGCGGCACTGAAGCTTTCTTT. Translating gives CASSWRQGGTEAFF. The variable domain in full, with the rest retrieved from reference TRBV7-9 and TRBJ1-1, is DTGVSQNPRHKITKRGQNVTFRCDPISEHNRLYWYRQTLGQGPEFLTYFQNEAQLEKSRLLSDRFSAERPKGSFSTLEIQRTEQGDSAMYLCASSWRQGGTEAFFGQGTRLTVV.

The chain uses TRBV6-6 and TRBJ1-5; D is perhaps TRBD1 (6 bases). CDR1 is MNHNY, CDR2 SVGAGI, per germline (reference sequence). The CDR3 is 14 amino acids. Trimming cost V 7 bases and J 4 bases, with 14 bases left between them. The CDR3 reads CASTAGTRNQPQHF. The CDR3 DNA reads as TGTGCCAGCACAGCTGGGACAAGAAATCAGCCCCAGCATTTT.

The rearrangement uses TRBV4-2 and TRBJ2-1, with 10 positions matching TRBD2. CDR1 and CDR2 (germline): LGHNA, YNFKEQ. J gave up 1 base and V 0 bases, and 6 bases lay outside the gene matches. The CDR3 runs 18 residues. CDR3: CASSQDWEGLASYNEQFF. The DNA of the CDR3 is TGTGCCAGCAGCCAAGATTGGGAGGGACTAGCGTCCTACAATGAGCAGTTCTTC.

V is TRBV5-1 and J is TRBJ2-5, with 10 nucleotides matching TRBD2. Trimming took 5 bases from V and 4 from J; bases not matched to a gene: 8. The V gene's germline CDR1 is SGHRS and CDR2 YFSETQ. The CDR3 has 15 residues. CDR3 sequence: CASSPSSGSRETQYF. The CDR3 DNA sequence: TGCGCCAGCAGTCCGTCTAGCGGGAGTCGAGAGACCCAGTACTTC.

In its sample, this clonotype was seen many times. This sequence joins TRBV20-1 and TRBJ2-1; D is unresolved. CDR1 and CDR2 from the germline V gene are DFQATT and SNEGSKA (reference sequence). V lost 3 bases and J lost 1, with 25 bases in between. The CDR3 runs 19 residues. In DNA, the CDR3 is TGCAGTGCTAGCACCTCGCCCGCTAGTCTCGGTGGGTCCTACAATGAGCAGTTCTTC. This sequence encodes CSASTSPASLGGSYNEQFF.

This sequence joins TRBV7-3 and TRBJ1-1, with D hard to call. CDR3 length: 13 amino acids. CDR1 and CDR2 from the germline V gene are SGHTA and FQGTGA. Trimming stripped 5 bases from V and 6 bases from J, with 13 bases between. The CDR3 DNA sequence: TGTGCCAGCAGCCTCCAAGCCGGCGCTGAAGCTTTCTTT. Translating it yields CASSLQAGAEAFF.

The rearrangement links TRBV20-1 to TRBJ2-1; TRBD2 matches 11 bases. CDR1 is DFQATT, CDR2 SNEGSKA, per germline (reference sequence). This CDR3 is built from 13 residues. The CDR3 here is CSGARLAGNEQFF. The CDR3 bases are TGCAGCGGCGCGAGACTAGCGGGAAATGAGCAGTTCTTC.

V is TRBV29-1 and J is TRBJ2-2, with 11 bases identical to TRBD1. CDR3 length equals 15 residues. J lost 5 bases, V lost 5 bases, and 7 bases had no gene match. CDR1 SQVTM and CDR2 ANQGSEA come from the germline V gene. The CDR3 DNA is TGCAGCGTTTGGAGGGACAGGGGGGGGACCGGGGAGCTGTTTTTT. It translates to CSVWRDRGGTGELFF.

This clonotype has just a few counts. The chain joins TRBV4-2 to TRBJ1-1; no definite D call. Germline V gene sequence: CDR1 LGHNA, CDR2 YNFKEQ. Trimming took off 0 bases at V and 6 bases at J, with 14 bases between the two ends. This CDR3 region has 15 residues. The DNA of the CDR3 is TGTGCCAGCAGCCAAGATCCGCAAGGGAAGGCTGAAGCTTTCTTT. Encoded protein: CASSQDPQGKAEAFF.

The V gene is TRBV27, the J gene TRBJ2-7; D is perhaps TRBD1 (6 bases). The CDR3 sequence is 14 residues long. CDR1 MNHEY and CDR2 SMNVEV come from the germline V gene (reference sequence). V was shortened by 5 bases and J by 0 bases, with 11 bases between the two germline ends. The CDR3 here is CASSPQGPSYEQYF. For the CDR3, the DNA is TGTGCCAGCAGTCCCCAGGGGCCCTCCTACGAGCAGTACTTC.

This clonotype was detected only a few times. V gene TRBV12-3 or TRBV12-4 combines with J gene TRBJ1-5; 7 positions agree with TRBD1. V lost 4 bases and J lost 1; bases outside the gene matches: 1. CDR3 length equals 14 residues. The CDR3 is CASSWGQSNQPQHF. The CDR3 nucleotides are TGTGCCAGCAGTTGGGGACAGAGCAATCAGCCCCAGCATTTT.

The sample holds many counts of this clonotype. The chain is built from TRBV2 and TRBJ2-7, with a possible D match to TRBD2 (5 bases). The CDR3 consists of 12 residues. Trimming took 8 bases from V and 2 from J, leaving 10 bases between them. The germline V gene encodes CDR1 SNHLY and CDR2 FYNNEI. The CDR3 protein is CASSPGAYEQYF. CDR3 coding DNA: TGTGCCAGCTCCCCCGGGGCCTACGAGCAGTACTTC.

A few counts support this clonotype. CDR3 bases: TGTGCCACCAGCAGAGATGGGGAAGACGAGCAGTACTTC. Encoded protein: CATSRDGEDEQYF. The chain has TRBV15 and TRBJ2-7; D remains unclear. Germline V gives CDR1 LNHNV, CDR2 YYDKDF (reference sequence). Trimming stripped 0 bases from V and 5 bases from J, with 8 bases between. The CDR3 totals 13 residues.

This clonotype was detected a few times. The chain recombines TRBV10-3 with TRBJ2-7, with D hard to call. Germline V CDR1 and CDR2: ENHRY, SYGVKD. This CDR3 has 12 amino acids. Trimming removed 0 bases from V and 6 bases from J, with 6 bases in between. The CDR3 DNA follows: TGTGCCATCAGTGAGTCGGATCTCGAGCAGTACTTC. This codes for CAISESDLEQYF.

V is TRBV15 and J is TRBJ2-7; TRBD1 matches 11 bases. The CDR3 is 18 residues long. CDR1 and CDR2 (germline): LNHNV, YYDKDF (reference sequence). Trimming removed 0 bases from V and 2 bases from J; junction bases left unmatched: 9. The CDR3, as DNA: TGTGCCACCAGCAGAGATCAACCGGGACAGGGGGAACCCTACGAGCAGTACTTC. Protein sequence: CATSRDQPGQGEPYEQYF.

This clonotype was seen only a few times. V gene TRBV7-1 combines with J gene TRBJ2-1, with 8 positions matching TRBD2. TRBV7-1 is reported as an ORF; its role is uncertain. The CDR3 length is 17 residues. V was pared by 5 bases and J by 9 bases, with 18 bases of the junction left unmatched. The chain's CDR3 is CASSPRLTGGFHGEQFF. CDR3 sequence (DNA): TGTGCCAGCAGCCCACGGCTGACGGGAGGGTTTCACGGTGAGCAGTTCTTC.